Shown below are 7 T cell receptor beta chains from a single sample sequenced in a study of blood T cell repertoires in COVID-19. Assay used: immunoSEQ multiplex PCR; TCRdb lists only in-frame clones, some missing. The sample has about 170,000 clones, approximately 79% seen once; the top ten hold around 20%. Input material: PBMCs or T cells enriched from blood (not recorded which). All receptors derive from a woman in her 70s in a cohort exposed to, infected with or recovered from COVID-19 (not recorded which).

V is TRBV11-2 and J is TRBJ2-7; the D gene is possibly TRBD2 (5 bases). The V end was cut by 8 bases, the J end by 4 bases, with 15 bases between. The CDR3 is 13 amino acids. Germline V gene data show CDR1 as SGHAT and CDR2 as FQNNGV. Written as DNA, the CDR3 is TGTGCCAGCTGCCCCGGGCCGGGGTACGAGCAGTACTTC. Translating it yields CASCPGPGYEQYF.

This clone was detected only a few times. The chain carries TRBV11-2 and TRBJ1-4; 8 positions match TRBD1. Germline-derived CDR1 and CDR2 are SGHAT and FQNNGV. The V segment lost 0 bases and the J segment 8 bases; nucleotides outside the gene matches: 2. This CDR3 comprises 14 residues. CDR3 in DNA: TGTGCCAGCAGCTTAGATTCAGGGGGCGAAAAACTGTTTTTT. This codes for CASSLDSGGEKLFF.

CDR3 coding DNA: TGTGCCAGCAGCGTAGAAGGGACACTTCTTTACGAGCAGTACTTC. Encoded protein: CASSVEGTLLYEQYF. V is TRBV9 and J is TRBJ2-7; tentatively, D is TRBD1 (6 bases). This CDR3 spans 15 amino acids. The germline CDR1 and CDR2 sequences are SGDLS and YYNGEE. The V gene lost 0 bases and the J gene lost 4 bases, with 14 bases spanning the gap.

This rearrangement joins TRBV28 to TRBJ1-2; 10 bases align to TRBD1. The germline CDR1 and CDR2 sequences are MDHEN and SYDVKM. The junction had 4 bases not matched to a gene; V was cut back by 6 bases and J by 6 bases. The CDR3 contains 13 residues. The CDR3, as DNA: TGTGCCAGCAGGGGACAGGGGTTCCATGGCTACACCTTC. Translated, it gives CASRGQGFHGYTF.

The rearrangement joins TRBV11-2 to TRBJ2-7, with TRBD1 matching 7 bases. Germline lookup yields CDR1 SGHAT and CDR2 FQNNGV. Trimming at V came to 5 bases and at J to 4 bases, leaving 8 bases not matched to a gene. This CDR3 has 14 amino acids. CDR3 DNA sequence: TGTGCCAGCAGCCTGACCCGGGACAGATACGAGCAGTACTTC. It codes for CASSLTRDRYEQYF.

The V and J genes are TRBV2 and TRBJ2-1, with D possibly matching TRBD2 (6 bases). This CDR3 is built from 16 residues. Germline lookup yields CDR1 SNHLY and CDR2 FYNNEI. The V end was cut by 7 bases, the J end by 1 base, with 17 bases between. The CDR3 spells CASTRSRDSSYNEQFF. The CDR3 DNA follows: TGTGCCAGCACTAGGAGTCGGGACTCTTCCTACAATGAGCAGTTCTTC.

The CDR3, as DNA: TGTGCCAGCAGCAACCCGACAGGGGCTAGCACAGATACGCAGTATTTT. This gives the protein CASSNPTGASTDTQYF. J is TRBJ2-3 and V is TRBV13, with 8 bases lining up with TRBD1. The germline V gene encodes CDR1 PRHDT and CDR2 FYEKMQ (reference sequence). V lost 5 bases, J lost 0 bases, and 7 bases stayed unmatched. The CDR3 extends over 16 amino acids.